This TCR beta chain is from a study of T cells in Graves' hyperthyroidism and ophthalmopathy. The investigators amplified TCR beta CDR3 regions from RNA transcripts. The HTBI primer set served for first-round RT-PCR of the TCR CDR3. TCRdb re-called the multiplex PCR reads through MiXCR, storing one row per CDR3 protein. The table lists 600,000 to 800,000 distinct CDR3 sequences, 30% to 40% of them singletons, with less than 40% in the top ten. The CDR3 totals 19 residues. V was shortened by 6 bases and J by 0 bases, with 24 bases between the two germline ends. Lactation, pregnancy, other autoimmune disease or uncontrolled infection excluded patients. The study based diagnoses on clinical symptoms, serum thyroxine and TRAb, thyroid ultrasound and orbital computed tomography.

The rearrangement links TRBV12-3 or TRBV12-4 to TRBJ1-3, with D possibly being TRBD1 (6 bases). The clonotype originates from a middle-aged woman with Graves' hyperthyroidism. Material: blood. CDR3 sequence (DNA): TGTGCCAGCAGACGAGGGGGGGCACCTCTGGTATCCTCTGGAAACACCATATATTTT. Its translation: CASRRGGAPLVSSGNTIYF.